What follows are 27 T cell receptor beta chains derived from one specimen sequenced in a study of T cells in Graves' hyperthyroidism and ophthalmopathy. There were TCR beta CDR3 regions amplified from RNA transcripts. First-round RT-PCR with HTBI primers amplified the TCR CDR3 region. MiXCR, run by TCRdb on the multiplex PCR reads, gives a single entry per CDR3 protein. The sample shows some 720,000 distinct CDR3 sequences, roughly 15% of them seen only once. Sample: blood. These receptors all come from a man between 18 and 35 years old with Graves' hyperthyroidism.

V is TRBV10-3 and J is TRBJ2-5, with a weak D call TRBD1 (6 bases). This CDR3 has 14 residues. Deletions cut 10 bases from V and 0 bases from J, with 15 bases between. Germline CDR1 ENHRY, CDR2 SYGVKD. CDR3 residues: CATIDGQYQETQYF. The CDR3 DNA reads as TGTGCCACCATAGACGGACAGTACCAAGAGACCCAGTACTTC.

This clonotype was recorded many times. The gene calls are TRBV24-1 and TRBJ1-5, with TRBD1 matching over 9 bases. V lost 1 base and J lost 5; bases outside the gene matches: 5. Germline-derived CDR1 and CDR2 are KGHDR and SFDVKD. The length of the CDR3 is 16 residues. The CDR3 reads CATSDFGTGTHQPQHF. The CDR3 coding sequence is TGTGCCACCAGTGATTTCGGGACAGGGACTCATCAGCCCCAGCATTTT.

This clonotype has a count of ten or more. The CDR3 is CASSPAGLSTDTQYF. The CDR3 DNA reads as TGTGCCAGCAGTCCAGCCGGCCTTAGCACAGATACGCAGTATTTT. J is TRBJ2-3 and V is TRBV28, with D hard to call. Germline V gene sequence: CDR1 MDHEN, CDR2 SYDVKM. V gave up 5 bases and J gave up 0 bases, with 12 bases separating them. The CDR3 spans 15 residues.

This clonotype was counted many times. The V and J genes are TRBV11-2 and TRBJ2-7, with D perhaps TRBD2 (6 bases). Looked up from germline, CDR1 is SGHAT and CDR2 is FQNNGV. With 0 bases removed from V and 2 bases from J, the gap between germline ends came to 8 bases. CDR3 length: 14 residues. The CDR3 nucleotides read TGTGCCAGCAGCTTAGATCCGGGAGCCTACGAGCAGTACTTC. Encoded protein: CASSLDPGAYEQYF.

V is TRBV2 and J is TRBJ2-2; D is possibly TRBD1 or TRBD2 (5 bases each). Germline lookup yields CDR1 SNHLY and CDR2 FYNNEI. The CDR3 covers 16 residues. The V and J ends lost 8 bases and 3 bases respectively, with 19 bases between them. The CDR3 here is CASVVEPGPHTGELFF. The DNA for the CDR3 is TGTGCCAGCGTGGTGGAGCCGGGACCCCACACCGGGGAGCTGTTTTTT.

There are many counts of this clonotype. This chain links TRBV7-2 with TRBJ2-3; D may be TRBD1 (6 bases). V was cut by 5 bases and J by 5 bases, with 20 bases left in between. CDR1 SGHTA and CDR2 FQGNSA come from the germline V gene. The CDR3 covers 16 residues. This CDR3 is CASSDPRGDTRDTQYF. The CDR3 region has the DNA TGTGCCAGCAGCGACCCCAGGGGCGACACGAGAGATACGCAGTATTTT.

The sample holds a few counts of this clonotype. The V call is TRBV3-1, the J call TRBJ2-7; D gene ambiguous. Germline CDR1 LGHDT, CDR2 YNNKEL (reference sequence). V was trimmed by 0 bases and J by 0 bases, leaving 6 bases between them. There are 14 residues in the CDR3. The CDR3 bases are TGTGCCAGCAGCCAAGAAGTAAACTCCTACGAGCAGTACTTC. This encodes CASSQEVNSYEQYF.

J is TRBJ2-3 and V is TRBV24-1; 8 bases map to TRBD2. V trimming: 5 bases; J trimming: 4 bases; junction bases outside the gene matches: 16. Germline CDR1 KGHDR, CDR2 SFDVKD. The CDR3 extends over 18 amino acids. The CDR3 spells CATSALQGREGRSDTQYF. The CDR3 DNA sequence: TGTGCCACCAGTGCCTTACAGGGTCGGGAGGGCCGGTCAGATACGCAGTATTTT.

The gene calls are TRBV2 and TRBJ2-5; D gene ambiguous. CDR1 and CDR2 (germline): SNHLY, FYNNEI. V lost 8 bases to trimming and J lost 5 bases, with 15 bases between them. CDR3 size: 13 residues. CDR3 sequence: CASEVLWQETQYF. The CDR3 region has the DNA TGTGCCAGCGAAGTCCTTTGGCAGGAGACCCAGTACTTC.

The gene calls are TRBV20-1 and TRBJ2-7; 7 bases line up with TRBD1. CDR1 DFQATT and CDR2 SNEGSKA come from the germline V gene (reference sequence). J gave up 2 bases and V 6 bases, and 7 bases lay outside the gene matches. The CDR3 is 13 amino acids. This CDR3 reads CSAEDRAAYEQYF. For the CDR3, the DNA is TGCAGTGCCGAAGACAGGGCCGCCTACGAGCAGTACTTC.

This chain joins TRBV5-1 and TRBJ1-2; 9 positions agree with TRBD1. The CDR3 is made up of 16 amino acids. Trimming at V came to 4 bases and at J to 7 bases, leaving 14 bases not matched to a gene. Germline V gene data show CDR1 as SGHRS and CDR2 as YFSETQ. This CDR3 is CASSPHPDRGSSGYTF. The CDR3 region has the DNA TGCGCCAGCAGCCCCCATCCCGACAGGGGGAGCTCTGGCTACACCTTC. Supplemented by reference TRBV5-1 and TRBJ1-2, the full variable domain reads KAGVTQTPRYLIKTRGQQVTLSCSPISGHRSVSWYQQTPGQGLQFLFEYFSETQRNKGNFPGRFSGRQFSNSRSEMNVSTLELGDSALYLCASSPHPDRGSSGYTFGSGTRLTVV.

This clonotype was recorded many times. This sequence joins TRBV7-9 and TRBJ1-5; D possibly corresponds to TRBD1 (5 bases). The CDR3 runs to 12 residues. Germline values: CDR1 SEHNR, CDR2 FQNEAQ (reference sequence). V was shortened by 6 bases and J by 7 bases, with 10 bases between the two germline ends. CDR3 amino acids: CASSIWGQPQHF. The CDR3 DNA reads TGTGCCAGCAGTATATGGGGGCAGCCCCAGCATTTT. Filled out from reference TRBV7-9 and TRBJ1-5, the complete variable domain reads DTGVSQNPRHKITKRGQNVTFRCDPISEHNRLYWYRQTLGQGPEFLTYFQNEAQLEKSRLLSDRFSAERPKGSFSTLEIQRTEQGDSAMYLCASSIWGQPQHFGDGTRLSIL.

This clonotype came up many times. This rearrangement joins TRBV19 to TRBJ2-7; TRBD1 aligns across 7 bases. CDR3 length: 15 residues. V dropped 5 bases and J dropped 3; count of bases not matched to a gene: 10. Per the germline V gene, CDR1 is LNHDA and CDR2 is SQIVND (reference sequence). The CDR3 loop is CASSAPGQTYYEQYF. The CDR3 coding sequence is TGTGCCAGTAGTGCCCCGGGACAGACCTACTACGAGCAGTACTTC.

In this sample, this clonotype turned up a few times. This chain joins TRBV2 and TRBJ2-5, with D maybe TRBD2 (6 bases). Germline V gene sequence: CDR1 SNHLY, CDR2 FYNNEI. The CDR3 runs to 14 residues. Trimming shortened V by 4 bases and J by 2 bases, and 11 bases separated the two germline ends. CDR3 region: CASSGPGGQETQYF. For the CDR3, the DNA is TGTGCCAGCAGTGGCCCCGGGGGACAAGAGACCCAGTACTTC.

There are a few counts of this clonotype. V is TRBV14 and J is TRBJ2-2; 7 bases agree with TRBD1. The CDR3 length is 15 residues. Germline V gene sequence: CDR1 SGHDN, CDR2 FVKESK. With 2 bases clipped from V and 3 bases from J, the junction kept 3 bases outside the gene matches. The CDR3 spells CASSQKRGHTGELFF. CDR3 bases: TGTGCCAGCAGCCAAAAAAGGGGGCACACCGGGGAGCTGTTTTTT.

This chain uses TRBV19 with TRBJ2-7, with 7 bases lining up with TRBD2. Germline V gene data show CDR1 as LNHDA and CDR2 as SQIVND (reference sequence). With 8 bases clipped from V and 3 bases from J, the junction kept 16 bases outside the gene matches. The CDR3 is 16 residues long. The CDR3 DNA is TGTGCCAGTTCGTCTAGCGGAGCTCAGATACTCTACGAGCAGTACTTC. This codes for CASSSSGAQILYEQYF. Full variable domain (outside the CDR3, taken from reference TRBV19 and TRBJ2-7): DGGITQSPKYLFRKEGQNVTLSCEQNLNHDAMYWYRQDPGQGLRLIYYSQIVNDFQKGDIAEGYSVSREKKESFPLTVTSAQKNPTAFYLCASSSSGAQILYEQYFGPGTRLTVT.

This clonotype was seen only a few times. This sequence joins TRBV14 and TRBJ1-2; D is uncertain. V lost 5 bases, J lost 8 bases, and 15 bases lay in between. The CDR3 runs to 13 residues. Germline-derived CDR1 and CDR2 are SGHDN and FVKESK. CDR3 region: CASSSKRVGGYTF. The CDR3 DNA reads as TGTGCCAGCAGCTCGAAGCGGGTTGGGGGCTACACCTTC.

The chain carries TRBV2 and TRBJ2-3; a possible D gene is TRBD1 (5 bases). CDR3 size: 11 residues. Trimming shortened V by 11 bases and J by 1 base, and 7 bases separated the two germline ends. Germline CDR1 reads SNHLY; CDR2 reads FYNNEI. The CDR3 region has the DNA TGTGCCCCCAGGGGCACAGATACGCAGTATTTT. As protein: CAPRGTDTQYF. The full variable domain, completed using reference TRBV2 and TRBJ2-3, is EPEVTQTPSHQVTQMGQEVILRCVPISNHLYFYWYRQILGQKVEFLVSFYNNEISEKSEIFDDQFSVERPDGSNFTLKIRSTKLEDSAMYFCAPRGTDTQYFGPGTRLTVL.

The table lists this clonotype with many counts. The chain combines TRBV7-9 with TRBJ2-1, with 7 bases fitting TRBD2. There are 13 residues in the CDR3. CDR1 is SEHNR and CDR2 is FQNEAQ in the germline V gene (reference sequence). V was clipped by 0 bases and J by 10 bases; unmatched bases: 3. In DNA form, the CDR3 reads TGTGCCAGCAGCTTAGCAGTCGGGGGGGAGCAGTTCTTC. Translating gives CASSLAVGGEQFF.

The chain links TRBV5-4 to TRBJ2-2; the D gene is possibly TRBD1 (5 bases). Trimming removed 1 base at V and 5 bases at J, with 12 bases between. CDR1 and CDR2 (germline): SGHNT, YYREEE (reference sequence). The CDR3 contains 15 residues. The CDR3 spells CASSLNSGKTGELFF. In DNA form, the CDR3 reads TGTGCCAGCAGCTTGAATTCAGGGAAGACCGGGGAGCTGTTTTTT.

A few counts support this clonotype. The V and J genes are TRBV19 and TRBJ1-4, with D possibly being TRBD1 (5 bases). This CDR3 has 16 residues. Germline CDR1 and CDR2: LNHDA and SQIVND (reference sequence). V was shortened by 10 bases and J by 7 bases, with 25 bases between the two germline ends. CDR3 DNA sequence: TGTGCCAAGCCGCGGGCCAGTATTATGAGGGGTGAAAAACTGTTTTTT. Encoded protein: CAKPRASIMRGEKLFF.

The V call is TRBV7-9, the J call TRBJ1-2, with 9 nucleotides matching TRBD1. Germline-derived CDR1 and CDR2 are SEHNR and FQNEAQ (reference sequence). The CDR3 extends over 17 amino acids. V dropped 0 bases and J dropped 5; count of bases not matched to a gene: 10. The CDR3, as DNA: TGTGCCAGCAGCTTAGCTTTGGGGGGACAGGGTTCGTATGGCTACACCTTC. Protein product: CASSLALGGQGSYGYTF.

This clonotype was counted many times. The chain is built from TRBV6-5 and TRBJ2-3; D ambiguous. The V end was cut by 2 bases, the J end by 4 bases, with 13 bases between. CDR1 and CDR2 (germline): MNHEY, SVGAGI. The CDR3 runs 15 residues. The CDR3 region is CASSYRAPGADTQYF. The CDR3 nucleotides read TGTGCCAGCAGTTACCGGGCCCCGGGTGCAGATACGCAGTATTTT.

This clonotype was found a few times. The chain joins TRBV27 to TRBJ2-4; D uncertain. The ends were cut back, 2 bases at V and 9 bases at J, with 11 bases in the middle. This CDR3 comprises 13 residues. Looked up from germline, CDR1 is MNHEY and CDR2 is SMNVEV (reference sequence). The CDR3 reads CASSLTPMGIQYF. The CDR3 nucleotides are TGTGCCAGCAGTTTAACCCCGATGGGCATTCAGTACTTC.

In its sample, this clonotype was seen many times. The chain carries TRBV28 and TRBJ2-1; 10 bases line up with TRBD2. The CDR3 is made up of 14 amino acids. J lost 8 bases, V lost 5 bases, and 6 bases had no gene match. CDR1 and CDR2 from the germline V gene are MDHEN and SYDVKM. The CDR3 reads CASSPRTSGHEQFF. The CDR3 DNA follows: TGTGCCAGCAGTCCAAGGACTAGCGGTCATGAGCAGTTCTTC.

CDR3 residues: CAISESASGNYAYEQYF. The DNA of the CDR3 is TGTGCCATCAGTGAGTCGGCTAGCGGGAACTACGCCTACGAGCAGTACTTC. The V and J genes are TRBV10-3 and TRBJ2-7; TRBD2 aligns across 9 bases. Trimming cost V 0 bases and J 2 bases; bases outside gene matches: 8. CDR1 and CDR2 (germline): ENHRY, SYGVKD. CDR3 length equals 17 residues.

This clonotype is a singleton in its sample. The CDR3 loop is CASSRSLGYEQYF. The CDR3 nucleotides read TGCGCCAGCAGCCGATCATTGGGCTACGAGCAGTACTTC. The chain is built from TRBV4-1 and TRBJ2-7; D gene unclear. The germline V and J ends were trimmed by 4 bases and 3 bases, with 10 bases remaining between them. CDR3 length: 13 amino acids. The germline gives CDR1 MGHRA, CDR2 YSYEKL.